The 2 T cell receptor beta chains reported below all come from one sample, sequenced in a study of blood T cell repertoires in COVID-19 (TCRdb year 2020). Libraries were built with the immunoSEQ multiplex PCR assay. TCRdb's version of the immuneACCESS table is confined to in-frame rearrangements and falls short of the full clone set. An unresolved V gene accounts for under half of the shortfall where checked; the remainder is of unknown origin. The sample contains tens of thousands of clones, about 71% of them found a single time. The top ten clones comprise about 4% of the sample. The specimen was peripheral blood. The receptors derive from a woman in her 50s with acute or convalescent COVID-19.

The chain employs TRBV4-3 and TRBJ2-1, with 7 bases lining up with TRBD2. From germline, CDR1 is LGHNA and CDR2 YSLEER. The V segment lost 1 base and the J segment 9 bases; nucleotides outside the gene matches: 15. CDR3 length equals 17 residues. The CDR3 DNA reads TGCGCCAGCAGCCAAGCTGGCCCTAGCGGAACCCTCCCTGAGCAGTTCTTC. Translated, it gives CASSQAGPSGTLPEQFF.

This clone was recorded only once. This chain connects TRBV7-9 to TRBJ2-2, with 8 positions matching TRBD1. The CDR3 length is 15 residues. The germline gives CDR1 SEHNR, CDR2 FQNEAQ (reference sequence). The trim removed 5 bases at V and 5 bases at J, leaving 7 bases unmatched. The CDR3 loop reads CASSQDRGRTGELFF. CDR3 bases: TGTGCCAGCAGCCAAGACAGGGGAAGGACCGGGGAGCTGTTTTTT.